This T cell receptor (beta chain) was recovered during a study of vaccination and CD4 T cells after COVID-19. Germline loops: CDR1 SGHAT, CDR2 FQNNGV. This CDR3 is 15 amino acids long. V lost 1 base to trimming and J lost 4 bases; unmatched junction nucleotides: 5. Described treatment: approximately 9-day PBMC culture with coronavirus spike peptide pools or control peptides (ViraFEST assay). Expansion of antigen-specific T cells with peptide pools by ViraFEST preceded sequencing of TCRs. Points on this clonotype: Antigen unknown.

The Oncomine TCR Beta short-read assay sequenced DNA from cultured CD4+ T cells. TCRdb re-derived calls from the PCR reads in MiXCR, one entry per CDR3 protein. The repertoire holds 15,000 to 16,000 distinct CDR3 sequences, with approximately 73% as singletons. Sequenced material: CD4+ T cells from blood, cultured in vitro. This receptor was taken from a human donor who had recovered from COVID-19. The chain employs TRBV11-2 and TRBJ1-2, with 8 bases that match TRBD1. CDR3 nucleotides: TGTGCCAGCAGCTTAGCGACAGGGGTAGGCTATGGCTACACCTTC. Residues: CASSLATGVGYGYTF.